These 8 T cell receptor beta chains were sequenced from one sample in a study of blood T cell repertoires in COVID-19. The protocol was immunoSEQ multiplex PCR, while the TCRdb copy is restricted to in-frame clones and leaves out a portion. The repertoire holds approximately 350,000 clones, with 85% to 90% as singletons. Input material: peripheral blood. The receptors come from a woman between 45 and 65 years old with COVID-19, enrolled during active disease.

V gene TRBV19 combines with J gene TRBJ1-5, with D perhaps matching TRBD1 (5 bases). The CDR3 length is 14 residues. CDR1 and CDR2 (germline): LNHDA, SQIVND (reference sequence). V shed 5 bases and J shed 6 bases, with 14 bases lying between them. The CDR3 spells CASSGGREGQPQHF. The CDR3 coding sequence is TGTGCCAGTAGTGGTGGCAGGGAGGGTCAGCCCCAGCATTTT.

This chain links TRBV7-9 with TRBJ2-3, with TRBD2 matching over 7 bases. V trimming: 2 bases; J trimming: 5 bases; junction bases outside the gene matches: 10. Germline values: CDR1 SEHNR, CDR2 FQNEAQ (reference sequence). The CDR3 loop spans 16 amino acids. DNA of the CDR3: TGTGCCAGCAGCTTAAGGGCGGGAGCCGTGGGAGATACGCAGTATTTT. It yields the protein CASSLRAGAVGDTQYF.

This clone was recorded only once. This rearrangement joins TRBV7-9 to TRBJ1-1; the match to TRBD1 covers 9 bases. The CDR3 length is 16 residues. V dropped 7 bases and J dropped 0; count of bases not matched to a gene: 9. Germline V gene sequence: CDR1 SEHNR, CDR2 FQNEAQ (reference sequence). CDR3 sequence (DNA): TGTGCCAGCACCATCCCGACAGGGGGTCTGAACACTGAAGCTTTCTTT. This translates into CASTIPTGGLNTEAFF.

The chain has TRBV5-4 and TRBJ1-6, with TRBD1 identical over 7 bases. The CDR3 loop spans 13 amino acids. Germline V CDR1 and CDR2: SGHNT, YYREEE (reference sequence). J gave up 7 bases and V 4 bases, and 2 bases lay outside the gene matches. CDR3 sequence (DNA): TGTGCCAGCAGCCAGGGGGGAAATTCACCCCTCCACTTT. The encoded protein is CASSQGGNSPLHF.

This clone was found a few times. The chain combines TRBV15 with TRBJ2-7, with D possibly being TRBD2 (5 bases). This CDR3 is built from 12 residues. Germline CDR1 and CDR2: LNHNV and YYDKDF (reference sequence). The germline V and J ends were trimmed by 2 bases and 5 bases, with 7 bases remaining between them. CDR3 region: CATSRPRDEQYF. The CDR3 bases are TGTGCCACCAGCAGACCGCGGGACGAGCAGTACTTC.

V gene TRBV9 combines with J gene TRBJ1-1; D ambiguous. This CDR3 region has 13 residues. Trimming cost V 0 bases and J 0 bases, with 3 bases left between them. Germline V CDR1 and CDR2: SGDLS, YYNGEE. The CDR3 DNA sequence: TGTGCCAGCAGCGTAGCCGTGAACACTGAAGCTTTCTTT. Its translation: CASSVAVNTEAFF. Variable domain in full (rest from reference TRBV9 and TRBJ1-1): DSGVTQTPKHLITATGQRVTLRCSPRSGDLSVYWYQQSLDQGLQFLIQYYNGEERAKGNILERFSAQQFPDLHSELNLSSLELGDSALYFCASSVAVNTEAFFGQGTRLTVV.

This clone occurred a few times. J is TRBJ2-2 and V is TRBV3-1 (or the pseudogene TRBV3-2); TRBD2 agrees at 7 bases. This CDR3 has 16 residues. Germline V gene data show CDR1 as LGHDT and CDR2 as YNNKEL (reference sequence). V lost 4 bases, J lost 6 bases, and 11 bases stayed unmatched. CDR3 residues: CASSPRTRKMSGELFF. CDR3 nucleotide sequence: TGTGCCAGCAGCCCTAGGACTAGGAAGATGTCCGGGGAGCTGTTTTTT.

The V call is TRBV27, the J call TRBJ2-3; D might be TRBD2 (5 bases). V was clipped by 5 bases and J by 2 bases, with 11 bases between them. Germline V gives CDR1 MNHEY, CDR2 SMNVEV (reference sequence). This CDR3 has 14 amino acids. CDR3 sequence: CASSPMRDTDTQYF. CDR3 sequence (DNA): TGTGCCAGCAGTCCCATGAGGGACACAGATACGCAGTATTTT.